This TCR beta chain was found in a study of T cells in Graves' hyperthyroidism and ophthalmopathy. Study-wide results and caveats: Most clonotypes expanded in thyroid above 0.001 were likewise present in blood. Ophthalmopathy could be told apart from stable hyperthyroidism with a 13 V-J model.

This clonotype was found a few times. Its antigen is unidentified. From RNA transcripts, TCR beta CDR3 regions were amplified. Using the HTBI primer set, a first-round RT-PCR was run on the TCR CDR3. MiXCR was run by TCRdb on the multiplex PCR reads, yielding one entry per CDR3 protein. The data hold around 440,000 distinct CDR3 sequences, with approximately 14% observed a single time. Newly diagnosed hyperthyroidism patients aged 18 to 65 years had disease lasting under 2 months. Patients with uncontrolled infections, other autoimmune diseases, pregnancy or lactation were excluded. Input material: blood. The receptor was isolated from a young woman with Graves' hyperthyroidism.

In DNA form, the CDR3 reads TGTGCCAGCAGCCCCGGCCCCCTCCTGAACACCATATATTTT. Amino acid sequence: CASSPGPLLNTIYF. The chain joins TRBV5-6 to TRBJ1-3; D is uncertain. The CDR3 is 14 amino acids. V shed 4 bases and J shed 7 bases, with 15 bases lying between them. Germline CDR1 SGHDT, CDR2 YYEEEE.